Below, 13 T cell receptor beta chains from the same sample are listed, as sequenced in a study of Graves' ophthalmopathy and Graves' hyperthyroidism. Amplified material comprised TCR beta CDR3 regions derived from RNA transcripts. The first round was an RT-PCR with HTBI primers, and the second round was a multiplex PCR. TCRdb re-analysed the multiplex PCR reads in MiXCR, keeping a single row per CDR3 protein. Of around 520,000 distinct CDR3 sequences in the sample, roughly 40% are singletons; the top ten hold 4% to 5%. The sequenced sample was peripheral blood or thyroid tissue (not recorded which). Source of these receptors: an adult man with Graves' hyperthyroidism.

This clonotype appeared a few times. The chain combines TRBV20-1 with TRBJ2-3; tentative D call: TRBD1 (6 bases). The V gene's germline CDR1 is DFQATT and CDR2 SNEGSKA (reference sequence). The ends were cut back, 5 bases at V and 2 bases at J, with 17 bases in the middle. The length of the CDR3 is 15 residues. The CDR3 region has the DNA TGCAGTGCTGAATACGGACAGCAAAACACAGATACGCAGTATTTT. This encodes CSAEYGQQNTDTQYF.

This clonotype was counted only a few times. The chain joins TRBV29-1 to TRBJ2-5; 9 nucleotides align to TRBD1. V lost 6 bases, J lost 9 bases, and 11 bases stayed unmatched. The germline CDR1 and CDR2 sequences are SQVTM and ANQGSEA. This CDR3 has 13 residues. CDR3 protein: CSVIRDRVLAQYF. The DNA of the CDR3 is TGCAGCGTGATCCGGGACAGGGTTCTAGCCCAGTACTTC.

A note on this clonotype: This may be a read error: a much more frequent sequence differs by one nucleotide. The rearrangement uses TRBV6-6 and TRBJ1-1, with a possible D match to TRBD1 (5 bases). The CDR3 covers 14 residues. Germline lookup yields CDR1 MNHNY and CDR2 SVGAGI (reference sequence). The CDR3 is CASSQLGGWDEALF. DNA of the CDR3: TGTGCCAGCAGTCAACTCGGGGGGTGGGATGAAGCTCTCTTT.

The chain couples TRBV24-1 to TRBJ2-2; D is uncertain. The germline CDR1 and CDR2 sequences are KGHDR and SFDVKD. This CDR3 contains 17 residues. V shed 1 base and J shed 3 bases, with 14 bases lying between them. The CDR3 nucleotides read TGTGCCACCAGTGATTTCTCGACGGCCTCGTACACCGGGGAGCTGTTTTTT. Translation: CATSDFSTASYTGELFF.

This clonotype was detected a few times. The chain recombines TRBV12-3 or TRBV12-4 with TRBJ2-2; possibly TRBD1 for D (6 bases). V was trimmed by 7 bases and J by 0 bases, leaving 15 bases between them. CDR3 length: 16 amino acids. In nucleotides, the CDR3 is TGTGCCAGCAAAAAGACAGGCCCCGCGAACACCGGGGAGCTGTTTTTT. Protein product: CASKKTGPANTGELFF.

The J gene is TRBJ1-4, the V gene TRBV7-2, with 10 bases that match TRBD1. In germline, CDR1 is SGHTA, CDR2 FQGNSA. The CDR3 extends over 15 amino acids. V shed 1 base, J shed 8 bases, and the junction held 4 bases outside the gene matches. DNA for the CDR3: TGTGCCAGCAGCTTAGAGGACAGGGGGGAGGAAAAACTGTTTTTT. This translates into CASSLEDRGEEKLFF.

This clonotype was detected many times. V usage is TRBV7-2 and J usage is TRBJ2-7, with no clear D. The CDR3 extends over 12 amino acids. Trimming removed 5 bases from V and 5 bases from J, with 10 bases in between. Germline CDR1 reads SGHTA; CDR2 reads FQGNSA. As DNA, the CDR3 is TGTGCCAGCAGCCCGCCAGCACACGAGCAGTACTTC. Translated: CASSPPAHEQYF.

This clonotype turned up a few times. The chain combines TRBV20-1 with TRBJ1-5; 7 bases map to TRBD1. The CDR3 runs to 14 residues. V shed 0 bases, J shed 6 bases, and the junction held 5 bases outside the gene matches. From germline, CDR1 is DFQATT and CDR2 SNEGSKA (reference sequence). As DNA, the CDR3 is TGCAGTGCTAGAGATAACGACAGGGTTCAGCCCCAGCATTTT. This translates into CSARDNDRVQPQHF.

The chain employs TRBV6-5 and TRBJ2-5; a weak D match, TRBD2 (6 bases). The V and J ends lost 3 bases and 4 bases respectively, with 21 bases between them. Germline V gives CDR1 MNHEY, CDR2 SVGAGI. The CDR3 runs 17 residues. CDR3 DNA sequence: TGTGCCAGCAGTTATCTTGGGAACAGCCCCGGGAGAGAGACCCAGTACTTC. Encoded protein: CASSYLGNSPGRETQYF.

This clonotype has ten or more counts. The chain uses TRBV12-3 or TRBV12-4 and TRBJ1-2; D is possibly TRBD1 (6 bases). The CDR3 length is 12 residues. V shed 6 bases and J shed 4 bases, with 9 bases lying between them. Written as DNA, the CDR3 is TGTGCCAGCAGGGGGGCCTTCTATGGCTACACCTTC. Residues: CASRGAFYGYTF.

For this clonotype: Because it lacks the conserved phenylalanine or tryptophan at the end, this CDR3 is likely a read error. The chain carries TRBV12-3 or TRBV12-4 and TRBJ1-2; TRBD1 matches at 8 bases. This CDR3 region has 15 residues. The CDR3 is CASGFHRGFNYGYTL. In nucleotides, the CDR3 is TGTGCTAGTGGTTTCCACAGGGGGTTTAACTATGGCTACACCCTC.

Worth noting for this clonotype: A read error may explain this, as a much larger clone is one base away. This chain links TRBV12-3 or TRBV12-4 with TRBJ2-7, with D possibly TRBD2 on 5 matching bases. This CDR3 region has 13 residues. Between the trimmed V and J ends, which lost 5 bases and 6 bases, there was a span of 14 bases. This CDR3 reads CASSTGSQCEQYF. CDR3 coding DNA: TGTGCCAGCAGTACGGGATCCCAATGCGAGCAGTACTTC.

The chain employs TRBV28 and TRBJ2-7, with a possible D match to TRBD2 (6 bases). The V gene's germline CDR1 is MDHEN and CDR2 SYDVKM. This CDR3 comprises 12 residues. V dropped 6 bases and J dropped 7 bases, with 13 bases sitting between them. Here the CDR3 DNA reads TGTGCCAGCAGCAACGGGGGAGGTGAGCAGTACTTC. The encoded protein is CASSNGGGEQYF.